Sequencing of this TCR beta chain was carried out in a study of blood T cell repertoires in COVID-19. As for the study in general: The United States, Italy and Spain provided the acute and convalescent COVID-19 samples. Sources were T cells, B-cell-depleted T cells, or PBMCs; the material itself was cDNA or gDNA.

The germline gives CDR1 SNHLY, CDR2 FYNNEI. After removal of 5 bases from V and 4 bases from J, the junction contained 2 bases not matched to a gene. This CDR3 has 14 amino acids. During active infection, Seattle patients enrolled and were then monitored through disease. Authors' analysis steps: Quantification of nucleated cells was approximated via reference gene primer amplification. Generated by immunoSEQ multiplex PCR, the TCRdb table keeps only in-frame clones and is missing some. The D gene and trimming were derived from the DNA, and the V and J assignments and clone size from that table. In the table there are more than 300,000 clones, around 88% of which are singletons.

The chain couples TRBV2 to TRBJ1-2, with TRBD1 matching over 12 bases. This clonotype was obtained from a woman between 25 and 40 years old with COVID-19, enrolled during active disease. Source material: peripheral blood. The CDR3 here is CASSRGQGAYGYTF. CDR3 nucleotide sequence: TGTGCCAGCAGTAGGGGACAGGGGGCCTATGGCTACACCTTC.